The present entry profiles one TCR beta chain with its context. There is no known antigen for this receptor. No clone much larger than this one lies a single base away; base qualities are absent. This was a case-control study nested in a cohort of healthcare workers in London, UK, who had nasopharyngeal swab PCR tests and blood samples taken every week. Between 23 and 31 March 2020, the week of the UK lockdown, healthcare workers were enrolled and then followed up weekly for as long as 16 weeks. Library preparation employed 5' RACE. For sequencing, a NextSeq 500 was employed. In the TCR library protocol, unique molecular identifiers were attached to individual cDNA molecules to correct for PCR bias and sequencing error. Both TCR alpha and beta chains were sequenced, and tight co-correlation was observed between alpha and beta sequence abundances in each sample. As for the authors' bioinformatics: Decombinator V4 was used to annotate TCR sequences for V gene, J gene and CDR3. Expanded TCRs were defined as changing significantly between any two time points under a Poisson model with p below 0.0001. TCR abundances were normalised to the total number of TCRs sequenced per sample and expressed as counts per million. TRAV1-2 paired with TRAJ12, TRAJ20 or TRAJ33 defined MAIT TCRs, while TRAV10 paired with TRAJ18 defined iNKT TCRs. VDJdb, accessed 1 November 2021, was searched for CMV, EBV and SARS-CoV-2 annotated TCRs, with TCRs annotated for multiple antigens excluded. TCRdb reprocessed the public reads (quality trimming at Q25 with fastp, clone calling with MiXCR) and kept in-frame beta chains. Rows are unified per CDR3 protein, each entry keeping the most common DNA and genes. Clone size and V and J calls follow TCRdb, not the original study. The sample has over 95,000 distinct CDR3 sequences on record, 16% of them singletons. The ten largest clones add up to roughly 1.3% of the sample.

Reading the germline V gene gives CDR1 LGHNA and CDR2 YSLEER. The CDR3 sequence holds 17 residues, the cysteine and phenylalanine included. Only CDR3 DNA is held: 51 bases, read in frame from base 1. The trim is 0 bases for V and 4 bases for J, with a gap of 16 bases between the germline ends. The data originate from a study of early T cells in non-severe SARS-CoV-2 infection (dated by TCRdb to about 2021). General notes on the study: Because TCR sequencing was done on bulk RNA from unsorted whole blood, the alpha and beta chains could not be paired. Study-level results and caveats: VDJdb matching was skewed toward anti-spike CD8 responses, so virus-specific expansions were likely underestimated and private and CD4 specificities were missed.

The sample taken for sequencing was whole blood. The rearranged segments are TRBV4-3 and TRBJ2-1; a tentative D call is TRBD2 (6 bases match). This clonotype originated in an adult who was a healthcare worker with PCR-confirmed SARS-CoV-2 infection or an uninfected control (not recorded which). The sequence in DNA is TGCGCCAGCAGCCAAGATATGCGGGACTCCATATACAATGAGCAGTTCTTC. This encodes CASSQDMRDSIYNEQFF.